A single sample is the source of the 20 T cell receptor beta chains below, sequenced in a study of cytomegalovirus exposure and HLA in healthy donors. Amplification used 60 Vbeta primers and 13 Jbeta primers. TCRdb's copy holds only in-frame clones and misses some; the assay was immunoSEQ multiplex PCR. The repertoire holds around 150,000 clones, with about 75% as singletons. The sequencing sample was made of PBMCs. Source of these receptors: a young man in good health and CMV-seronegative.

The rearrangement joins TRBV7-2 to TRBJ1-4, with D unclear. Trimming shortened V by 0 bases and J by 7 bases, and 9 bases separated the two germline ends. This CDR3 spans 14 amino acids. Germline V gene data show CDR1 as SGHTA and CDR2 as FQGNSA. The CDR3 DNA reads TGTGCCAGCAGCTTAGCCGGGGAGGGTGAAAAACTGTTTTTT. Translation gives CASSLAGEGEKLFF.

The rearrangement links TRBV7-3 to TRBJ2-1, with 8 bases fitting TRBD2. Germline V gene data show CDR1 as SGHTA and CDR2 as FQGTGA. The J segment lost 9 bases and the V segment lost 5 bases, leaving 12 bases of the junction unmatched. CDR3 size: 15 residues. The DNA for the CDR3 is TGTGCCAGCAGCCCGGATACTAGCGGCGTACGTGAGCAGTTCTTC. It yields the protein CASSPDTSGVREQFF.

The genes are TRBV9 and TRBJ1-3, with D maybe TRBD1 (5 bases). Germline CDR1 reads SGDLS; CDR2 reads YYNGEE. The ends were cut back, 0 bases at V and 0 bases at J, with 13 bases in the middle. The CDR3 is 17 residues long. CDR3 region: CASSVEGRVRSGNTIYF. CDR3 sequence (DNA): TGTGCCAGCAGCGTAGAAGGCAGGGTCCGCTCTGGAAACACCATATATTTT.

The rearrangement joins TRBV7-2 to TRBJ2-7, with TRBD1 identical over 7 bases. Germline trimming cut 5 bases from V and 3 bases from J; bases unmatched to any gene: 4. CDR3 size: 13 residues. CDR1 is SGHTA, CDR2 FQGNSA, per germline. The CDR3 nucleotides are TGTGCCAGCAGCCCGCGACAGGGCTACGAGCAGTACTTC. Translating gives CASSPRQGYEQYF.

The chain couples TRBV4-1 to TRBJ1-5; D not certain. V lost 2 bases, J lost 2 bases, and 4 bases lay in between. The CDR3 extends over 13 amino acids. Germline V CDR1 and CDR2: MGHRA, YSYEKL. CDR3 nucleotide sequence: TGCGCCAGCAGCCAACGTGGCAATCAGCCCCAGCATTTT. Translation gives CASSQRGNQPQHF.

The CDR3 nucleotides read TGTGCCAGCAGCTCATGGATAGCGGTGCAGTACTTC. Translating gives CASSSWIAVQYF. The rearrangement uses TRBV11-3 and TRBJ2-7, with D perhaps TRBD2 (6 bases). V lost 4 bases to trimming and J lost 9 bases, with 13 bases between them. Germline V gene lookup returns CDR1 SGHNT and CDR2 YENEEA. The CDR3 totals 12 residues.

The J gene is TRBJ1-4, the V gene TRBV29-1; D not certain. The CDR3 is made up of 13 amino acids. Per germline, CDR1 SQVTM and CDR2 ANQGSEA. V lost 5 bases to trimming and J lost 6 bases, with 13 bases between them. CDR3 amino acids: CSVLGGRDEKLFF. The CDR3, as DNA: TGCAGCGTTCTTGGAGGGAGGGATGAAAAACTGTTTTTT. Full variable domain (missing parts from reference TRBV29-1 and TRBJ1-4): SAVISQKPSRDICQRGTSLTIQCQVDSQVTMMFWYRQQPGQSLTLIATANQGSEATYESGFVIDKFPISRPNLTFSTLTVSNMSPEDSSIYLCSVLGGRDEKLFFGSGTQLSVL.

The genes are TRBV4-1 and TRBJ2-7; 9 bases map to TRBD1. Germline CDR1 MGHRA, CDR2 YSYEKL. V shed 5 bases and J 6 bases; nucleotides not matched to a gene: 11. This CDR3 has 15 amino acids. The CDR3 sequence: CASSSGQGPLGEQYF. In DNA, the CDR3 is TGCGCCAGCAGCTCAGGACAGGGGCCGCTCGGCGAGCAGTACTTC.

The chain combines TRBV19 with TRBJ1-6, with D perhaps matching TRBD1 (5 bases). CDR1 LNHDA and CDR2 SQIVND come from the germline V gene (reference sequence). This CDR3 has 14 amino acids. Deletions cut 5 bases from V and 8 bases from J, with 13 bases between. Written as DNA, the CDR3 is TGTGCCAGTAGTCTGTTGGAGACAGATTCACCCCTCCACTTT. It translates to CASSLLETDSPLHF.

The chain is built from TRBV5-4 and TRBJ2-1, with 11 bases lining up with TRBD1. CDR3 length: 14 amino acids. From germline, CDR1 is SGHNT and CDR2 YYREEE (reference sequence). V was clipped by 6 bases and J by 5 bases; unmatched bases: 4. The CDR3 DNA reads as TGTGCCAGCAAGGACAGGGGGCCCCACAATGAGCAGTTCTTC. This translates into CASKDRGPHNEQFF. The full variable domain, in which reference TRBV5-4 and TRBJ2-1 provide the parts outside the CDR3, is ETGVTQSPTHLIKTRGQQVTLRCSSQSGHNTVSWYQQALGQGPQFIFQYYREEENGRGNFPPRFSGLQFPNYSSELNVNALELDDSALYLCASKDRGPHNEQFFGPGTRLTVL.

This clone was seen only a few times. The rearrangement joins TRBV2 to TRBJ2-5; TRBD2 is a possible D gene (6 bases). The J call may be faulty, since TRBJ2-7 better matches the DNA end. Germline V gene lookup returns CDR1 SNHLY and CDR2 FYNNEI. The CDR3 length is 13 residues. The CDR3 DNA follows: TGTGCCAGCAGTGTTAGCGGCCCCTACGAGCAGTACTTC. Its protein product is CASSVSGPYEQYF.

This chain links TRBV11-2 with TRBJ2-7; the match to TRBD2 covers 10 bases. CDR1 and CDR2 (germline): SGHAT, FQNNGV. Losses at the gene ends were 1 base for V and 2 bases for J; bases not matched to a gene: 11. The CDR3 extends over 18 amino acids. DNA for the CDR3: TGTGCCAGCAGCTTAGGTGGGGGGTTGCTAGCGGGAGCCTACGAGCAGTACTTC. It is translated as CASSLGGGLLAGAYEQYF.

The chain uses TRBV10-3 and TRBJ1-5, with D possibly matching TRBD1 (6 bases). Trimming pared 0 bases from V and 7 bases from J, leaving 13 bases between. The CDR3 is made up of 15 amino acids. Germline CDR1 ENHRY, CDR2 SYGVKD. The CDR3 nucleotides are TGTGCCATCAGTGAGTCACAGGGTTCGTGGCAGCCCCAGCATTTT. Translating it yields CAISESQGSWQPQHF.

The chain combines TRBV4-1 with TRBJ2-7, with D possibly being TRBD1 (6 bases). Trimming took 4 bases from V and 2 from J, leaving 12 bases between them. The CDR3 loop spans 14 amino acids. Germline values: CDR1 MGHRA, CDR2 YSYEKL. The CDR3 nucleotides are TGCGCCAGCAGCCTTCGGGACACGACCTACGAGCAGTACTTC. Translation: CASSLRDTTYEQYF.

The chain uses TRBV18 and TRBJ2-7, with a tentative D call TRBD2 (6 bases). Per germline, CDR1 KGHSH and CDR2 LQKENI. CDR3 length equals 14 residues. V lost 5 bases and J lost 2, with 13 bases in between. The CDR3 coding sequence is TGTGCCAGCTCATCCTCTAGCGAGACCTACGAGCAGTACTTC. Translation: CASSSSSETYEQYF.

The rearrangement uses TRBV11-2 and TRBJ1-3; possibly TRBD1 for D (5 bases). The V end lost 1 base, the J end lost 0 bases, and 13 bases lay between the germline ends. Per the germline V gene, CDR1 is SGHAT and CDR2 is FQNNGV. The CDR3 consists of 17 residues. In DNA form, the CDR3 reads TGTGCCAGCAGCTTAGTGGGGCGCGTAAACTCTGGAAACACCATATATTTT. Its translation is CASSLVGRVNSGNTIYF.

This clone has just one count. The V and J genes are TRBV11-3 and TRBJ2-7, with a tentative D call TRBD2 (5 bases). In germline, CDR1 is SGHNT, CDR2 YENEEA. The CDR3 has 13 amino acids. V was clipped by 0 bases and J by 4 bases, with 7 bases between them. CDR3: CASSLEPGYEQYF. The CDR3 DNA follows: TGTGCCAGCAGCTTAGAACCGGGGTACGAGCAGTACTTC.

The chain carries TRBV6-5 and TRBJ1-6; 8 bases line up with TRBD1. The CDR3 contains 13 residues. From germline, CDR1 is MNHEY and CDR2 SVGAGI. V shed 5 bases, J shed 8 bases, and the junction held 2 bases outside the gene matches. The CDR3 loop is CASSLDRDSPLHF. In DNA, the CDR3 is TGTGCCAGCAGTCTGGACAGGGATTCACCCCTCCACTTT.

This clone occurred a few times. This chain uses TRBV15 with TRBJ2-2, with TRBD2 as a possible D gene (6 bases). Germline V gives CDR1 LNHNV, CDR2 YYDKDF (reference sequence). V was cut by 9 bases and J by 5 bases, with 16 bases left in between. The CDR3 is 14 residues long. This CDR3 is CATQREPLTGELFF. The DNA of the CDR3 is TGTGCCACTCAACGGGAGCCCTTGACCGGGGAGCTGTTTTTT.

DNA of the CDR3: TGTGCCAGTAGTATAGCCGGACAGGCGAACACTGAAGCTTTCTTT. This gives the protein CASSIAGQANTEAFF. The V call is TRBV19, the J call TRBJ1-1; 7 bases map to TRBD1. This CDR3 is built from 15 residues. Trimming took 1 base from V and 1 from J; bases not matched to a gene: 3. Per the germline V gene, CDR1 is LNHDA and CDR2 is SQIVND (reference sequence).